This T cell receptor (beta chain) was captured by sequencing in a study of Tregs in tolerant kidney transplant recipients (dated by TCRdb to between 2018 and 2021). For context, the study as a whole: Transplants used related donors with nonmyeloablative bone marrow transplantation; mixed chimerism was transient in the human trials. Before combined kidney and bone marrow transplantation, this study identified donor-specific regulatory T cells using TCRbeta sequencing and then followed those same cells after transplant.

The trim is 4 bases for V and 2 bases for J, with a gap of 6 bases between the germline ends. Its CDR3 holds 13 amino acids, cysteine through phenylalanine. Only the CDR3 part of the read is kept: 39 bases, read in frame from the first base. The germline V gene (reference sequence) supplies CDR1 MNHEY and CDR2 SMNVEV. Comments on this clone: The antigen this receptor binds is unknown. Base qualities are not provided; no much larger clone lies one nucleotide away.

Overall study results and their limits: Expanding Tregs with activated donor B cells appeared to identify the most biologically relevant and donor-specific TCRbeta repertoire. Biological reproducibility was not directly addressed, though technical replication error appeared minimal. The study was limited by small patient numbers, and the findings need validation in larger populations and under other immunosuppression protocols. PCR primers changed over time for some patients, so nucleotide-level comparison across those patients' samples was not possible. In tolerant patients, the expansion of donor-specific Tregs was greater than global Treg expansion, suggesting that the expansion was antigen-driven rather than nonspecific.

Genomic DNA was extracted from sorted cells with the QIAGEN DNeasy Blood and Tissue Kit for TCRbeta CDR3 sequencing. High-throughput TCRbeta CDR3 sequencing, which included PCR amplification with bias correction and internal controls, was done commercially through immunoSEQ. The authors' pipeline ran thus. A unique productive TCRbeta sequence was defined by the CDR3 nucleotide sequence when primers matched, and otherwise by the CDR3 amino acid sequence together with the Vbeta and Jbeta genes. To correct sorting error, sequences shared between sorted populations at a frequency ratio of 2:1 or less were removed; the rest were assigned to the higher population. Sequences were defined as donor-reactive when expanded at least 5-fold in CFSE-low cells versus unstimulated cells and present at a frequency of at least 0.01% in CFSE-low cells. Jensen-Shannon divergence calculated on the top 100 TCRbeta sequences ranked by frequency was used to measure repertoire divergence. For any sample with multiple sequencing runs, sorting error was corrected in each run separately before the runs were pooled. TCRdb limited this immuneACCESS table to in-frame rearrangements with V and J called. A share of clones is missing; checked studies link under half to unresolved V genes, and the rest is unexplained. V and J calls and clone size are copied from that table; D and trimming were computed from the DNA. The sample profile shows around 78,000 clones; about 91% of them were found once. 0.34% of the sample is taken by the ten largest.

Sample time point, as interpreted from the label and publication: blood sample drawn before combined kidney and bone marrow transplant. Thawed PBMCs were FACS-sorted into unstimulated Tregs (CD4+CD25+CD127-), CD4+ non-Tregs (CD4+CD25-), CD4 cells and CD8 cells. Prior to Treg sorting, thawed PBMCs were rested overnight at 37 degrees C with 200 IU/ml IL-2. 4 combined kidney and bone marrow transplant recipients from the ITN036ST trial were included as patients, and samples were available only from these trial subjects. Healthy control blood was processed by Ficoll density gradient to PBMCs and cryopreserved; patient PBMCs were collected before and after transplant.

The TCR originated in a human donor who received a combined kidney and bone marrow transplant. This specimen consisted of Tregs from blood, obtained before the transplant. The rearranged segments are TRBV27 and TRBJ1-5; the D gene is perhaps TRBD1, on 5 matching bases. The CDR3 reads CASSSRGNQPQHF. The base sequence is TGTGCCAGCAGTTCCAGGGGCAATCAGCCCCAGCATTTT.